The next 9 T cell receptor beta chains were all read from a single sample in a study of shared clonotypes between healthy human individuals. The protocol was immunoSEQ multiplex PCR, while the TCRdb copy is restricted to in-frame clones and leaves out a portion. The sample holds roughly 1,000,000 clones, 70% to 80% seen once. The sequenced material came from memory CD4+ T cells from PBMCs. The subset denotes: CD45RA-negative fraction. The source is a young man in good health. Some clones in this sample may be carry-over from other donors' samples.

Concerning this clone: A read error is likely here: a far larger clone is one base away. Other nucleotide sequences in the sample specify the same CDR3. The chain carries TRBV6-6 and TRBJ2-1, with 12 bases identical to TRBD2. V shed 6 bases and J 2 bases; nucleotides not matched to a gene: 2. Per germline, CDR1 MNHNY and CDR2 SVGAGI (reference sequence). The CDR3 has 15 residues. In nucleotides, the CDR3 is TGTGCCAGCAGGCTAGCGGGAGGGCCCTACAATGAGCAGTTCTTC. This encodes CASRLAGGPYNEQFF.

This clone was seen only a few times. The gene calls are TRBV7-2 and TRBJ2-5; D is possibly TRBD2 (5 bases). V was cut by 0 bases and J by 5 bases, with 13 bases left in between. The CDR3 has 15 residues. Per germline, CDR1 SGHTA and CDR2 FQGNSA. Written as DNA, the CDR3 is TGTGCCAGCAGCTTAGCGGACCTAGCCTTCGAGACCCAGTACTTC. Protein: CASSLADLAFETQYF.

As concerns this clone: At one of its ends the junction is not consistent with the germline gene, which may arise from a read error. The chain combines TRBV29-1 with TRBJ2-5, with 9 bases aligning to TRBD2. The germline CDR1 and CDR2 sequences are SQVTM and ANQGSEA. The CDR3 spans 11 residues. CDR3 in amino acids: CSVVGTSYRNF. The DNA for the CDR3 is TGCAGCGTTGTAGGGACTAGCTACCGAAACTTC.

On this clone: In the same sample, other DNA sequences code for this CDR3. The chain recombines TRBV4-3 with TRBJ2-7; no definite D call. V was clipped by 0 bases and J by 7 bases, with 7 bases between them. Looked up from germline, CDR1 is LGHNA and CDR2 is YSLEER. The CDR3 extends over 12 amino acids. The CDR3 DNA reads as TGCGCCAGCAGCCAAGATAGGCGGGAGCAGTACTTC. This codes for CASSQDRREQYF.

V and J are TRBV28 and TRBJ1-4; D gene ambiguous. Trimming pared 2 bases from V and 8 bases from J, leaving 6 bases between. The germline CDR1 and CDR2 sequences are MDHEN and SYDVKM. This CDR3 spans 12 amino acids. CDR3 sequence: CASSLVREKLFF. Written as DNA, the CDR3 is TGTGCCAGCAGTTTAGTGCGAGAAAAACTGTTTTTT.

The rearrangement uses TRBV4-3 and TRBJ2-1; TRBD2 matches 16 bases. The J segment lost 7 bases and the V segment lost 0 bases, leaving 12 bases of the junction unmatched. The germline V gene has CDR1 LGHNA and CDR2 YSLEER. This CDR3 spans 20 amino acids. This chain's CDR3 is CASSQDPPRGLAGGWNEQFF. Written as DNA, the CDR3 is TGCGCCAGCAGCCAAGATCCCCCCCGGGGACTAGCGGGAGGGTGGAATGAGCAGTTCTTC.

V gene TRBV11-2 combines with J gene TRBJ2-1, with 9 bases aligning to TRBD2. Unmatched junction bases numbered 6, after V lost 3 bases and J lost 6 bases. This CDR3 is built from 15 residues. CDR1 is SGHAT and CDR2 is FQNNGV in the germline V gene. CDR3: CASSFQRTSANEQFF. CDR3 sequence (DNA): TGTGCCAGCAGCTTTCAGAGGACTAGCGCCAATGAGCAGTTCTTC.

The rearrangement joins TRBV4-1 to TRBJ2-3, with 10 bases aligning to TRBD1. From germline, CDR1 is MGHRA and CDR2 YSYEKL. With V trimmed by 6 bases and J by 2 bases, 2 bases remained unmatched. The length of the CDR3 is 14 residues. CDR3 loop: CASRDRGLTDTQYF. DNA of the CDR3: TGCGCCAGCAGAGACAGGGGGCTCACAGATACGCAGTATTTT.

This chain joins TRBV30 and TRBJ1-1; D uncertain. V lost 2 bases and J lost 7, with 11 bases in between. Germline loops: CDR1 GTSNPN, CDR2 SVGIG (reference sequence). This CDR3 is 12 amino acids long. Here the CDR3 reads CAWSRRAYEAFF. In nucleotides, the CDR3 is TGTGCCTGGAGTAGGAGAGCGTATGAAGCTTTCTTT.